This is a list of T cell receptor beta chains from one sample in a study of T cells in Graves' hyperthyroidism and ophthalmopathy. Each CDR3 protein is one row after TCRdb ran MiXCR on the multiplex PCR reads. The table lists about 250,000 distinct CDR3 sequences, roughly 22% of them singletons, with roughly 32% in the top ten. Sequenced sample: blood. Receptors were obtained from a woman aged 40 to 50 with Graves' ophthalmopathy. Each CDR3 is given with its conserved first and last residue. The D gene is left open where the match is weak. Expanded clones are given a class, and other clones once, few, many or no size at all.

abundance	v_gene	d_gene	j_gene	CDR3aa	CDR3nt
-	TRBV28	-	TRBJ1-1	CASSLGQRYGEAFF	TGTGCCAGCAGCCTAGGGCAGAGGTACGGTGAAGCTTTCTTT
many	TRBV19	-	TRBJ2-7	CASSIEGGEQYF	TGTGCCAGTAGTATAGAAGGGGGCGAGCAGTACTTC
-	TRBV30	-	TRBJ2-7	CAWSSGHGGEQYF	TGTGCCTGGAGTTCAGGACATGGGGGCGAGCAGTACTTC
many	TRBV28	-	TRBJ1-5	CASSLGGHYQPQHF	TGTGCCAGCAGTTTAGGGGGGCATTATCAGCCCCAGCATTTT
many	TRBV24-1	-	TRBJ2-2	CATERVGELFF	TGTGCCACCGAGAGGGTCGGGGAGCTGTTTTTT
-	TRBV11-2	-	TRBJ1-1	CASSLGRTRNQAFF	TGTGCCAGCAGCTTAGGCCGGACGCGGAACCAAGCTTTCTTT
many	TRBV24-1	-	TRBJ1-2	CATSDSQGYYGYTF	TGTGCCACCAGTGATTCGCAGGGCTACTATGGCTACACCTTC
-	TRBV29-1	TRBD1	TRBJ2-5	CSVLPPSRGLEIQYF	TGCAGCGTTCTCCCACCCAGCAGGGGGCTGGAGATCCAGTACTTC
many	TRBV19	-	TRBJ1-1	CASTSVGGGTEAFF	-
few	TRBV20-1	-	TRBJ2-5	CSARDGISETQYF	TGCAGTGCTAGAGACGGGATATCGGAGACCCAGTACTTC
many	TRBV9	-	TRBJ2-7	CASSVEPSSPEQYF	TGTGCCAGCAGCGTAGAGCCCTCTAGCCCCGAGCAGTACTTC
many	TRBV6-5	TRBD2	TRBJ2-2	CASRLAAGELFF	TGTGCCAGCAGACTAGCGGCTGGGGAGCTGTTTTTT
many	TRBV20-1	-	TRBJ1-2	CSASQQTGYTF	TGCAGTGCTAGCCAACAGACTGGCTACACCTTC
many	TRBV5-4	-	TRBJ2-2	CASSSRSPNTGELFF	TGTGCCAGCAGCTCAAGAAGCCCGAACACCGGGGAGCTGTTTTTT
-	TRBV20-1	TRBD1	TRBJ1-1	CSATGQGSNTEAFF	TGCAGTGCAACCGGACAGGGTTCGAACACTGAAGCTTTCTTT
many	TRBV28	TRBD1	TRBJ2-7	CASSLSGQALYEQYF	TGTGCCAGCAGTTTATCGGGACAGGCGTTGTACGAGCAGTACTTC
many	TRBV27	TRBD2	TRBJ2-7	CASSKAGVIHEQYF	TGTGCCAGCTCTAAAGCGGGAGTAATCCACGAGCAGTACTTC
many	TRBV27	-	TRBJ1-1	CASSAYRVPRTEAFF	TGTGCCAGCAGTGCATACCGGGTGCCGAGGACTGAAGCTTTCTTT
-	TRBV20-1	-	TRBJ1-2	CSARGTGRNYGYTF	TGCAGTGCTAGAGGGACGGGCCGTAACTATGGCTACACCTTC
many	TRBV2	TRBD1	TRBJ1-1	CASTPGTDHTEAFF	TGTGCCAGCACTCCCGGGACAGACCACACTGAAGCTTTCTTT
-	TRBV28	TRBD1	TRBJ2-7	CASRPRDRGFYEQYF	TGTGCCAGCAGACCGCGGGACAGGGGTTTCTACGAGCAGTACTTC
many	TRBV6-5	-	TRBJ1-2	CASSPVYGYTF	TGTGCCAGCAGTCCAGTATATGGCTACACCTTC
few	TRBV12-3/TRBV12-4	TRBD1	TRBJ1-1	CASSMRQGGTEAFF	TGTGCCAGCAGTATGCGACAGGGGGGGACTGAAGCTTTCTTT
-	TRBV18	-	TRBJ1-2	CASSPAGGIGYTF	TGTGCCAGCTCACCCGCGGGGGGGATCGGCTACACCTTC
many	TRBV28	TRBD1	TRBJ1-5	CASSSGTGVSRNDQPQHF	TGTGCCAGCAGTTCTGGGACAGGCGTCTCCCGAAATGATCAGCCCCAGCATTTT
many	TRBV18	-	TRBJ1-2	CASSLDGLGDGYTF	TGTGCCAGCTCACTGGACGGGCTCGGGGATGGCTACACCTTC
many	TRBV10-2	TRBD2	TRBJ2-5	CASSEGGREQETQYF	TGCGCCAGCAGTGAGGGCGGGAGAGAACAAGAGACCCAGTACTTC
few	TRBV5-4	TRBD2	TRBJ2-3	CASSLGLAGFTDTQYF	TGTGCCAGCAGCTTGGGGTTAGCGGGATTCACAGATACGCAGTATTTT
many	TRBV28	-	TRBJ1-1	CASSLVLWNTEAFF	TGTGCCAGCAGTTTAGTTTTATGGAACACTGAAGCTTTCTTT
many	TRBV19	TRBD1	TRBJ1-1	CASSMTGGITEAFF	TGTGCCAGTAGCATGACAGGGGGTATCACTGAAGCTTTCTTT
many	TRBV10-2	-	TRBJ1-3	CASRPGISGNTIYF	TGCGCCAGCAGACCGGGAATCTCTGGAAACACCATATATTTT
many	TRBV11-2	TRBD1	TRBJ1-5	CASSLSTGDSNQPQHF	TGTGCCAGCAGCTTGTCCACAGGGGATAGCAATCAGCCCCAGCATTTT
many	TRBV10-3	TRBD1	TRBJ2-7	CAISESPGGTYEQYF	TGTGCCATCAGTGAGTCGCCAGGGGGTACCTACGAGCAGTACTTC
many	TRBV29-1	TRBD2	TRBJ2-7	CSVPGTSGRASEQYF	TGCAGCGTTCCCGGGACTAGCGGGAGGGCCTCCGAGCAGTACTTC
-	TRBV30	-	TRBJ2-7	CAWSVQRDYEQYF	TGTGCCTGGAGTGTACAGCGAGATTACGAGCAGTACTTC
many	TRBV11-3	-	TRBJ1-2	CASSLRGGHGYTF	TGTGCCAGCAGCTTGAGAGGAGGGCATGGCTACACCTTC
many	TRBV12-3/TRBV12-4	-	TRBJ1-6	CASSLMTYNSPLHF	TGTGCCAGCAGTTTGATGACCTATAATTCACCCCTCCACTTT
many	TRBV7-2	TRBD1	TRBJ2-7	CASSRGGTGASEQYF	TGTGCCAGCAGCCGGGGTGGGACAGGGGCGTCCGAGCAGTACTTC
many	TRBV12-3/TRBV12-4	-	TRBJ1-2	CASSPDRIYGYTF	TGTGCCAGCAGTCCGGACAGAATCTATGGCTACACCTTC
-	TRBV6-1	-	TRBJ2-2	CASSASRGTGELFF	TGTGCCAGCAGCGCGTCTAGGGGTACCGGGGAGCTGTTTTTT
-	TRBV12-5	-	TRBJ1-5	CASGPYNDQPQHF	TGTGCTAGTGGCCCCTACAACGATCAGCCCCAGCATTTT
many	TRBV6-5	-	TRBJ2-7	CASRGSEPTFWQYF	TGTGCCAGCAGAGGGTCAGAACCTACGTTCTGGCAGTACTTC
-	TRBV12-3/TRBV12-4	TRBD1	TRBJ1-1	CASRLYRGTEAYF	TGTGCCAGCAGACTATACAGGGGCACTGAAGCTTACTTT
many	TRBV28	TRBD2	TRBJ2-7	CASSLLGLADEQYF	TGTGCCAGCAGTTTATTGGGACTAGCGGACGAGCAGTACTTC